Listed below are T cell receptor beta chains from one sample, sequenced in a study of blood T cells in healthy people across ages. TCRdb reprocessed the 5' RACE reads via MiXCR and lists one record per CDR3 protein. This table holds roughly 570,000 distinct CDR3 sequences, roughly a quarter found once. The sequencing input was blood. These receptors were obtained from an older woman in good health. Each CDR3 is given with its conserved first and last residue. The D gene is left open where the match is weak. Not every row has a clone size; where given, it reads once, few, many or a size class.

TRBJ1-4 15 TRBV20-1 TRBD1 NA TGCAGTGCTAAAACGCCGGGACAGGGTAATGAAAAACTGTTTTTT CSAKTPGQGNEKLFF
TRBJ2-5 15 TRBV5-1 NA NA TGCGCCAGCAGCTCTAGACTGAGTGTTCAAGAGACCCAGTACTTC CASSSRLSVQETQYF
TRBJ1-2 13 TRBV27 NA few TGTGCCAGCACCTTGGACCCTCGCAATGGCTACACCTTC CASTLDPRNGYTF
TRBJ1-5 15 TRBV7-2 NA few TGTGCCAGCAGCCCTAGTCGGGGGAGCAATCAGCCCCAGCATTTT CASSPSRGSNQPQHF
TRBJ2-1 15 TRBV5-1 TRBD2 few TGCGCCAGCAGCTTGGGGACTAGCATGTCTGGAGAGCAGTTCTTC CASSLGTSMSGEQFF
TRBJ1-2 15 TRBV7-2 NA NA TGTGCCAGCAGCTTGGACCCACAACCAAGCTATGGCTACACCTTC CASSLDPQPSYGYTF
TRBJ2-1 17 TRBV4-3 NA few TGCGCCAGCAGCCAAGATTCCGGGCGGGGCCCCTACAATGAGCAGTTCTTC CASSQDSGRGPYNEQFF
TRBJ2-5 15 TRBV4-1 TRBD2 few TGCGCCAGCAGCCAAGACGGGACTATAGGCGAGACCCAGTACTTC CASSQDGTIGETQYF
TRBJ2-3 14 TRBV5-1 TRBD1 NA TGCGCCAGCAGCTCGTCCCGGGACAGGGACACGCAGTATTTT CASSSSRDRDTQYF
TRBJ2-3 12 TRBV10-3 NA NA TGTGCCATCAGTGATTATTCAGATACGCAGTATTTT CAISDYSDTQYF
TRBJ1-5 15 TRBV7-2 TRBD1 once TGTGCCAGCAGCTTAGGCGGGGGACAGCTTCAGCCCCAGCATTTT CASSLGGGQLQPQHF
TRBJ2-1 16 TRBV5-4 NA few TGTGCCAGCAGCTCAGCTCTGGGGGGGGCCTACAGTGAGCAGTTCTTC CASSSALGGAYSEQFF
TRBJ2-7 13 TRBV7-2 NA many TGTGCCAGCAGCTTCAGCGATTCCTACGAGCAGTACTTC CASSFSDSYEQYF
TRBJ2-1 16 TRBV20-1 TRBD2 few TGCAGTGCTAGTGGGGGGCTGGCGGGGGGATCAAATGAGCAGTTCTTC CSASGGLAGGSNEQFF
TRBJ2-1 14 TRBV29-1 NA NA TGCAGCTCCCGGGACGGGGCATACTACAATGAGCAGTTCTTC CSSRDGAYYNEQFF
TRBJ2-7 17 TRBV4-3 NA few TGCGCCAGCAGCCAAGACGACAGGCCGGACCTCCCCTACGAGCAGTACTTC CASSQDDRPDLPYEQYF
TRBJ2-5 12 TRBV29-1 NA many TGCAGCGGACTCACAGGCCAAGAGACCCAGTACTTC CSGLTGQETQYF
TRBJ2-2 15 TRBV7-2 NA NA TGTGCCAGCAGCCCCCAGGACTTAAACACCGGGGAGCTGTTTTTT CASSPQDLNTGELFF
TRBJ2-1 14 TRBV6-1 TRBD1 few TGTGCCAGCAGCCTGACAGGGATCGGCAATGAGCAGTTCTTC CASSLTGIGNEQFF
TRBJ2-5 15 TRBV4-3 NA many TGCGCCAGCAGCCAAGAGAGGGGAGGTGGAGAGACCCAGTACTTC CASSQERGGGETQYF
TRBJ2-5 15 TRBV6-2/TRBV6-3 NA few TGTGCCAGCAGTTACGTGGGGGCCGGCCAAGAGACCCAGTACTTC CASSYVGAGQETQYF
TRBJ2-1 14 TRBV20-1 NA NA TGCAGTACTAGTGCGGGCGGGGACTACAATGAGCAGTTCTTC CSTSAGGDYNEQFF
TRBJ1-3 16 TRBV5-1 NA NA TGCGCCAGCAGCCCGGACAGCCAAGGCTCTGGAAACACCATATATTTT CASSPDSQGSGNTIYF
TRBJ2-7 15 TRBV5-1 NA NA TGCGCCAGCAGCACCGGCGGGCTGAGCTCCTACGAGCAGTACTTC CASSTGGLSSYEQYF
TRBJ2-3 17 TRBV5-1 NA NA TGCGCCAGCAGCTTGCGTGCAAGCCAGCGAAGCACAGATACGCAGTATTTT CASSLRASQRSTDTQYF
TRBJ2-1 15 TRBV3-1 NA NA TGTGCCAGCAGCCAAGTGAGGTGGGGCTACAATGAGCAGTTCTTC CASSQVRWGYNEQFF
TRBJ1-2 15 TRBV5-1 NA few TGCGCCAGCAGCTTGGTAGCCGGGATGTCGGGAGGCTACACCTTC CASSLVAGMSGGYTF
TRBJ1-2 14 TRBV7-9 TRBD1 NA TGTGCCAGCAGCTGGACAGGGTTGCACTATGGCTACACCTTC CASSWTGLHYGYTF
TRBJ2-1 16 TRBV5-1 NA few TGCGCCAGCAGCTCAAGGGATGCCCGCAGGGGCAATGAGCAGTTCTTC CASSSRDARRGNEQFF
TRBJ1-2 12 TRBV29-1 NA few TGCAGCGCCGAACACGGGTTAGGGGGCTACACCTTC CSAEHGLGGYTF
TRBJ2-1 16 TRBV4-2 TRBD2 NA TGTGCCAGCAGCCAAGATAGCGGGAGTACCTACAATGAGCAGTTCTTC CASSQDSGSTYNEQFF
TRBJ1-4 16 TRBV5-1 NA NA TGCGCCAGCAGCTTGGAGGGCAGGGGTGCTAATGAAAAACTGTTTTTT CASSLEGRGANEKLFF
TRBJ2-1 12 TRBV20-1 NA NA TGCAGTGCTAGCGGCGGGTACAATGAGCAGTTCTTC CSASGGYNEQFF
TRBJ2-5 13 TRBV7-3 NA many TGTGCCAGCAGCGAGGGGCGCCAAGAGACCCAGTACTTC CASSEGRQETQYF
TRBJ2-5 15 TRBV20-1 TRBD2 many TGCAGTGCTAGACGACTAGCGGGGGGGCGGGAGACCCAGTACTTC CSARRLAGGRETQYF
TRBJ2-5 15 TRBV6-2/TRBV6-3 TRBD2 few TGTGCCAGCACGTCTTCCGGGACTAGCAGAGAGACCCAGTACTTC CASTSSGTSRETQYF
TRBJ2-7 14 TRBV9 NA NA TGTGCCAGCAGCCCTGGGGCAGAACCCTACGAGCAGTACTTC CASSPGAEPYEQYF
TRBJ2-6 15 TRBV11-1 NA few TGTGCCAGCAGCTTAGCAGCGGCCGGGGCCAACGTCCTGACTTTC CASSLAAAGANVLTF
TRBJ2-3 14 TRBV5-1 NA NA TGCGCCAGCAGCCCCGGGACCCCCACAGATACGCAGTATTTT CASSPGTPTDTQYF
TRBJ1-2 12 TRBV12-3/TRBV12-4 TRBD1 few TGTGCCAGCAGCCAGGGGGCACGTGGCTACACCTTC CASSQGARGYTF
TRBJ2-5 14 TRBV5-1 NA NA TGCGCCAGCAGCCACACAGGCTGCCAAGAGACCCAGTACTTC CASSHTGCQETQYF
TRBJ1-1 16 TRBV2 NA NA TGTGCCAGCAAGCCCCCCGGCAGTAACATGAACACTGAAGCTTTCTTT CASKPPGSNMNTEAFF
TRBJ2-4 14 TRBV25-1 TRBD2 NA TGTGCCAGCAGTGCCCCGGGACTAGGCAACATTCAGTACTTC CASSAPGLGNIQYF
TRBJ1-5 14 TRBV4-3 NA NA TGCGCCAGCAGCCAAGTTTTTAGGGCCCAGCCCCAGCATTTT CASSQVFRAQPQHF
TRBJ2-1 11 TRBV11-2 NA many TGTGCCAGCAGCCGGGGAGGTGAGCAGTTCTTC CASSRGGEQFF
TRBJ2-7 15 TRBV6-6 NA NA TGTGCCAGCAGAGGTTCGGGGGACCTCACCTACGAGCAGTACTTC CASRGSGDLTYEQYF
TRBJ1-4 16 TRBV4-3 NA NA TGCGCCAGCAGCCAAGAAGGGGTGGGAACTAATGAAAAACTGTTTTTT CASSQEGVGTNEKLFF
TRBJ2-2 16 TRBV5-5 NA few TGTGCCAGCACGGGACTTCCCCCCCCGAACACCGGGGAGCTGTTTTTT CASTGLPPPNTGELFF
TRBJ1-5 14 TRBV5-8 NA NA TGTGCCAGCAGCTCACAATTAAGCAATCAGCCCCAGCATTTT CASSSQLSNQPQHF
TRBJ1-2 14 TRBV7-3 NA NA TGTGCCAGCAGCTTTTCAACAGAGAACTATGGCTACACCTTC CASSFSTENYGYTF
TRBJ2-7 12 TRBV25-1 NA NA TGTGCCAGCAGGGGAGATACCTACGAGCAGTACTTC CASRGDTYEQYF
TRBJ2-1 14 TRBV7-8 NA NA TGTGCCAGCAGCTATCGCTACTCCTACAATGAGCAGTTCTTC CASSYRYSYNEQFF
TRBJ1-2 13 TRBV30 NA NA TGTGCCTGGAGTGATGGGGTCCGCTATGGCTACACCTTC CAWSDGVRYGYTF
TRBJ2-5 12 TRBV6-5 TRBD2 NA TGTGCCAGCAGAAGCGGGGGGCAGATCCAGTACTTC CASRSGGQIQYF
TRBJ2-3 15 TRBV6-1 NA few TGTGCCAGCAGTCATTCCGGGACCGCCACAGATACGCAGTATTTT CASSHSGTATDTQYF
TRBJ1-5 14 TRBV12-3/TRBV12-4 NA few TGTGCCAGCAGTTTAGGGGCTTCCAATCAGCCCCAGCATTTT CASSLGASNQPQHF
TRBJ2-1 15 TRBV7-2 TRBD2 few TGTGCCAGCAGCCAGAGGGGCGGCGGGGGCAATGAGCAGTTCTTC CASSQRGGGGNEQFF
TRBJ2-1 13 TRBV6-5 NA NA TGTGCCAGCAAGTTTGACAGCTACAATGAGCAGTTCTTC CASKFDSYNEQFF
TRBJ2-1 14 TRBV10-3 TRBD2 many TGTGCCATCAGTGGGGGACTAGCAGACAATGAGCAGTTCTTC CAISGGLADNEQFF